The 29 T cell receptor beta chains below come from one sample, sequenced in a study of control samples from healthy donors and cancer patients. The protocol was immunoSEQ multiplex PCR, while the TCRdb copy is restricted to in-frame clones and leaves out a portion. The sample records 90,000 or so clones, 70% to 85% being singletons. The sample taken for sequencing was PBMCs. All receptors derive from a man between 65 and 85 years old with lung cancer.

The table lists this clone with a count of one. The CDR3 protein is CASGLPQARHGYTF. CDR3 in DNA: TGTGCTAGTGGTTTGCCGCAGGCGAGGCATGGCTACACCTTC. This chain links TRBV12-5 with TRBJ1-2; unclear D gene. CDR1 and CDR2 (germline): LGHNT, FRNRAP. This CDR3 is built from 14 residues. Trimming shortened V by 2 bases and J by 6 bases, and 13 bases separated the two germline ends. Full variable domain (missing parts from reference TRBV12-5 and TRBJ1-2): DARVTQTPRHKVTEMGQEVTMRCQPILGHNTVFWYRQTMMQGLELLAYFRNRAPLDDSGMPKDRFSAEMPDATLATLKIQPSEPRDSAVYFCASGLPQARHGYTFGSGTRLTVV.

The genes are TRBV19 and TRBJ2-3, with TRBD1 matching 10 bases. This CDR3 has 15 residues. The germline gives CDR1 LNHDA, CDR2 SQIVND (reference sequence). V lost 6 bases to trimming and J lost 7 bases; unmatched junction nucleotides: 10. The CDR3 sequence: CASSSRGQGRNTQYF. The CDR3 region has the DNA TGTGCCAGTAGCAGCCGGGGACAGGGGAGGAATACGCAGTATTTT.

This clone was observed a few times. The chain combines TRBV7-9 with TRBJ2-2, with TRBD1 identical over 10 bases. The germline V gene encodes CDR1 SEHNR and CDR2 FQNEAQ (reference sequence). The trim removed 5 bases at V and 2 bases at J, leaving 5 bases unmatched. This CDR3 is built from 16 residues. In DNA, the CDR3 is TGTGCCAGCAGCCTACGGACAGGGGGAAACACCGGGGAGCTGTTTTTT. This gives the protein CASSLRTGGNTGELFF.

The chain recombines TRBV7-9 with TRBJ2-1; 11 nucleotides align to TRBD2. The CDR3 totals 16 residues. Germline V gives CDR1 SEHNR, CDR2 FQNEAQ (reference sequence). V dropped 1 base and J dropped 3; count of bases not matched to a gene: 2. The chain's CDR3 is CASSLVLAGDYNEQFF. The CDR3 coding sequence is TGTGCCAGCAGCTTAGTACTAGCGGGGGACTACAATGAGCAGTTCTTC.

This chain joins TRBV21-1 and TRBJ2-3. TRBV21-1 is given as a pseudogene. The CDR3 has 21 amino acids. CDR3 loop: CASSRRNRDLRSTVGTDTQYF. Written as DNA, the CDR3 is TGTGCCAGCAGCCGGAGGAACCGGGACCTCAGGTCGACGGTGGGCACAGATACGCAGTATTTT.

For the CDR3, the DNA is TGCGCCAGCAGCGGTGGTTACTTAGTTAGCACAGATACGCAGTATTTT. Translated: CASSGGYLVSTDTQYF. V and J are TRBV5-1 and TRBJ2-3; D is unclear. This CDR3 has 16 residues. Deletions cut 4 bases from V and 0 bases from J, with 15 bases between. Germline values: CDR1 SGHRS, CDR2 YFSETQ.

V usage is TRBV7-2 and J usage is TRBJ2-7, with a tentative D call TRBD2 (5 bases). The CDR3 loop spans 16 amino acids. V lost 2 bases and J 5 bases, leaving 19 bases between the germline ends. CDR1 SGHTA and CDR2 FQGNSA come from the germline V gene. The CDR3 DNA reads TGTGCCAGCAGCTTAAATTTTCGCCGGGGTTCGGACGAGCAGTACTTC. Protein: CASSLNFRRGSDEQYF.

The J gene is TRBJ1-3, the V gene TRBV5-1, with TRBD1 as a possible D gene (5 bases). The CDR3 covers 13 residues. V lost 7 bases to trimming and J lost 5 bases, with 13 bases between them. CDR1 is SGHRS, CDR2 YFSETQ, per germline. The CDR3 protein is CASRPSGRNTIYF. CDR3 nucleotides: TGCGCCAGCCGCCCTTCGGGGCGAAACACCATATATTTT.

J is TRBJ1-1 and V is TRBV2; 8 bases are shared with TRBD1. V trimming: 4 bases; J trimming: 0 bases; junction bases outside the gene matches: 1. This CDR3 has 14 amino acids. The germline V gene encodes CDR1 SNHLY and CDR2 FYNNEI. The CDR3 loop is CASSADRVNTEAFF. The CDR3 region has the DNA TGTGCCAGCAGTGCGGACAGGGTGAACACTGAAGCTTTCTTT.

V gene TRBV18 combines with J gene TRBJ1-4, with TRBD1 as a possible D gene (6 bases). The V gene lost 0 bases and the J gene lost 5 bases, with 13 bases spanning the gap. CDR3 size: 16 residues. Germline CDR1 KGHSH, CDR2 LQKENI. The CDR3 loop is CASSPPSTGPNEKLFF. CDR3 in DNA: TGTGCCAGCTCACCACCAAGCACAGGGCCGAATGAAAAACTGTTTTTT. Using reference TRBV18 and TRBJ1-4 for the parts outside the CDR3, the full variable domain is NAGVMQNPRHLVRRRGQEARLRCSPMKGHSHVYWYRQLPEEGLKFMVYLQKENIIDESGMPKERFSAEFPKEGPSILRIQQVVRGDSAAYFCASSPPSTGPNEKLFFGSGTQLSVL.

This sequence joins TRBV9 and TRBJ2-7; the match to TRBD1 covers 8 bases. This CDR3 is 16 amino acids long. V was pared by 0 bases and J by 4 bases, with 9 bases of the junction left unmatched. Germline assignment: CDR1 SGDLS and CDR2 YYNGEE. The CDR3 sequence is CASSVGVTGGRYEQYF. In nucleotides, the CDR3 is TGTGCCAGCAGCGTAGGTGTAACAGGGGGTAGGTACGAGCAGTACTTC.

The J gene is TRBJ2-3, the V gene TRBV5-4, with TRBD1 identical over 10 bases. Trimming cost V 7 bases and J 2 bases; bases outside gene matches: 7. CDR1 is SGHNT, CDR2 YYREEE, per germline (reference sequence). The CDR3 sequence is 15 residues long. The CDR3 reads CASGGGQGTTDTQYF. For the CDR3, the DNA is TGTGCCAGCGGGGGGGGACAGGGGACCACAGATACGCAGTATTTT.

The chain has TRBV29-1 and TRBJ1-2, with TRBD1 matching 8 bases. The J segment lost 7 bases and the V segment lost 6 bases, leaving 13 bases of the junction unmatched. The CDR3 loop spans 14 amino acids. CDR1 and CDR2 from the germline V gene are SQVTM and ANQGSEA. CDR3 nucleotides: TGCAGCGTCAAACTTGGACAGGGCTCGGGTGGCTACACCTTC. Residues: CSVKLGQGSGGYTF.

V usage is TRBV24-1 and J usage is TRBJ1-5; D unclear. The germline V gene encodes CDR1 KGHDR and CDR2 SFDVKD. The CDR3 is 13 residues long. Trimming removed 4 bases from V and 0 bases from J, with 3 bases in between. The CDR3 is CATSENSNQPQHF. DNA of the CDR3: TGTGCCACCAGTGAGAATAGCAATCAGCCCCAGCATTTT.

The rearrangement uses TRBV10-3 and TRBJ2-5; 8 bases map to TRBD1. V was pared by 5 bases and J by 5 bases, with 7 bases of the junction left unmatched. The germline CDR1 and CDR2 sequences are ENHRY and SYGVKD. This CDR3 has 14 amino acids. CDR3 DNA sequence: TGTGCCATCAGTCCCGGACAGGGAAGTGAGACCCAGTACTTC. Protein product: CAISPGQGSETQYF.

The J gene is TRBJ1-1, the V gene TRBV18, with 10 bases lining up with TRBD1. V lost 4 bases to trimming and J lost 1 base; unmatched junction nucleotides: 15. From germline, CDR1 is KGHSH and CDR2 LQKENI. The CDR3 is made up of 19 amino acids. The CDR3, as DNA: TGTGCCAGCTCACTTCTGGGACAGGGGCTAGATAACACGAACACTGAAGCTTTCTTT. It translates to CASSLLGQGLDNTNTEAFF.

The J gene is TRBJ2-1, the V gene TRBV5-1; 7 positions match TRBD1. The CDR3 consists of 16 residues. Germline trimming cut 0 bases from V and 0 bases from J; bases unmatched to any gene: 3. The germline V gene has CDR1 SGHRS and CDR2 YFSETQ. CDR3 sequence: CASSLEGGNSYNEQFF. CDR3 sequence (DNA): TGCGCCAGCAGCTTGGAAGGGGGCAACTCCTACAATGAGCAGTTCTTC.

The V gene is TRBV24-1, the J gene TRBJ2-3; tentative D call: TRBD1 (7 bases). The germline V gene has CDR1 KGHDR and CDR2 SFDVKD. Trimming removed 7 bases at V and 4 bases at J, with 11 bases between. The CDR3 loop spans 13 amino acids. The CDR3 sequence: CATREGAADTQYF. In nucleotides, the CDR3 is TGTGCCACCAGGGAGGGGGCCGCAGATACGCAGTATTTT.

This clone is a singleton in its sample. CDR3 DNA: TGTGCCAGCAGTTACTCGAGGGACAGCACCTACGAGCAGTACTTC. Protein: CASSYSRDSTYEQYF. The rearrangement joins TRBV6-5 to TRBJ2-7; 7 positions match TRBD1. V shed 0 bases and J 2 bases; nucleotides not matched to a gene: 4. The CDR3 spans 15 residues. Germline loops: CDR1 MNHEY, CDR2 SVGAGI.

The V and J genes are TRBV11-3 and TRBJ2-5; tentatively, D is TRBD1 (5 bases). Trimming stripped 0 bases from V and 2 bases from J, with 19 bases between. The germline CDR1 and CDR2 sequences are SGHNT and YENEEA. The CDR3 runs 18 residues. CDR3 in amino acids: CASSLEPLLEQAQETQYF. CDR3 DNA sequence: TGTGCCAGCAGCTTAGAGCCCCTCCTTGAACAGGCTCAAGAGACCCAGTACTTC.

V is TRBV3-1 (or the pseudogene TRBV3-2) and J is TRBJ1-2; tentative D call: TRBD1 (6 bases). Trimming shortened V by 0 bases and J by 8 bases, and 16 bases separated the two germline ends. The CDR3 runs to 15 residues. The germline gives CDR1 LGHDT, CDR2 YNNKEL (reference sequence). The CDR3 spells CASSQEILEGGGYTF. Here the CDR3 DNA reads TGTGCCAGCAGCCAAGAAATCCTGGAGGGGGGAGGCTACACCTTC.

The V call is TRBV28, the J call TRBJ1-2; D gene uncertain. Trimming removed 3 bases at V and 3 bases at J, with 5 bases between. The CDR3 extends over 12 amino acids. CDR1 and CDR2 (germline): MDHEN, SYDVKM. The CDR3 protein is CASSFAHYGYTF. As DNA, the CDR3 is TGTGCCAGCAGTTTTGCCCACTATGGCTACACCTTC.

For the CDR3, the DNA is TGTGCCAGCAGCTTAGGGCGGAGGGGGTGGGGAGAGACCCAGTACTTC. The encoded protein is CASSLGRRGWGETQYF. The V and J genes are TRBV11-2 and TRBJ2-5, with D tentatively TRBD1 or TRBD2 (6 bases each). Trimming removed 1 base at V and 4 bases at J, with 16 bases between. Looked up from germline, CDR1 is SGHAT and CDR2 is FQNNGV. The CDR3 is 16 amino acids.

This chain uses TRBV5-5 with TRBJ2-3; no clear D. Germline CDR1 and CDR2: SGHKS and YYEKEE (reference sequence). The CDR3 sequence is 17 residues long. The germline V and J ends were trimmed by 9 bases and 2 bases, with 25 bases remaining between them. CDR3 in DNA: TGTGCCACCCAGGCGAACCGAGAAGTCGCATTCACAGATACGCAGTATTTT. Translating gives CATQANREVAFTDTQYF.

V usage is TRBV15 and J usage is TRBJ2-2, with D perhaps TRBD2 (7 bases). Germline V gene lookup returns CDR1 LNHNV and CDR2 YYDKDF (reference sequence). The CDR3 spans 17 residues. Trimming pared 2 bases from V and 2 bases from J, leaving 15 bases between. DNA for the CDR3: TGTGCCACCAGCAGATCGTACAGGGAGGGAAACACCGGGGAGCTGTTTTTT. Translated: CATSRSYREGNTGELFF.

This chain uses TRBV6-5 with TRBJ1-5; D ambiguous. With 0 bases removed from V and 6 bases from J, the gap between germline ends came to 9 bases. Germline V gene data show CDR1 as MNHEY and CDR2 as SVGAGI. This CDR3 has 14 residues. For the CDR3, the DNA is TGTGCCAGCAGTTACTCGGGAGGGAGTCAGCCCCAGCATTTT. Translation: CASSYSGGSQPQHF.

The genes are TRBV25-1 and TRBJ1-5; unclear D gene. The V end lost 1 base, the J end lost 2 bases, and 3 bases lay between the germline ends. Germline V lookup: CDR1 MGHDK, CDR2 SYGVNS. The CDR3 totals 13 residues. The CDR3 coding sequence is TGTGCCAGCAGTGAATGGGGCAATCAGCCCCAGCATTTT. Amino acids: CASSEWGNQPQHF. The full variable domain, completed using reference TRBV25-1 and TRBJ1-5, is EADIYQTPRYLVIGTGKKITLECSQTMGHDKMYWYQQDPGMELHLIHYSYGVNSTEKGDLSSESTVSRIRTEHFPLTLESARPSHTSQYLCASSEWGNQPQHFGDGTRLSIL.

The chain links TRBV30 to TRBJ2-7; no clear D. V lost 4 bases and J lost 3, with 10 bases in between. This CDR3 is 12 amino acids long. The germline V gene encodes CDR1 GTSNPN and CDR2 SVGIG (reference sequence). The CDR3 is CAWNQLYYEQYF. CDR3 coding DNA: TGTGCCTGGAATCAACTGTACTACGAGCAGTACTTC.

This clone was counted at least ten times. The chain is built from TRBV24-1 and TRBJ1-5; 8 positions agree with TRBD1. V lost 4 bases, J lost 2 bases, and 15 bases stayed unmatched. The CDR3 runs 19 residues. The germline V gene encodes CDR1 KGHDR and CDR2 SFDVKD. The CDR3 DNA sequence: TGTGCCACCAGTGACGGAGGCGGGGCAGGGGGCGCGGGCAATCAGCCCCAGCATTTT. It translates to CATSDGGGAGGAGNQPQHF.